The next 4 T cell receptor beta chains were all read from a single sample in a study. TCRdb re-analysed the 5' RACE reads in MiXCR, keeping a single row per CDR3 protein. The sample holds 55,000 to 75,000 distinct CDR3 sequences, around 30% seen once. Sample: tumor-infiltrating naive CD4+ T cells sorted from the breast tumor. Subset reported: naive CD4+ T cells, CD4+CD45RA+CD25-. The receptors originated from a female donor with breast cancer.

The table lists this clonotype with a few counts. The rearrangement links TRBV7-6 to TRBJ2-1; the match to TRBD2 covers 9 bases. Trimming at V came to 5 bases and at J to 4 bases, leaving 6 bases not matched to a gene. This CDR3 spans 15 amino acids. Germline-derived CDR1 and CDR2 are SGHVS and FNYEAQ. DNA for the CDR3: TGTGCCAGCAGCCGTTTTAGCGGGAGTTACAATGAGCAGTTCTTC. Translation: CASSRFSGSYNEQFF. Full variable domain (missing parts from reference TRBV7-6 and TRBJ2-1): GAGVSQSPRYKVTKRGQDVALRCDPISGHVSLYWYRQALGQGPEFLTYFNYEAQQDKSGLPNDRFSAERPEGSISTLTIQRTEQRDSAMYRCASSRFSGSYNEQFFGPGTRLTVL.

The chain recombines TRBV7-3 with TRBJ2-2, with 10 bases matching TRBD2. CDR1 and CDR2 (germline): SGHTA, FQGTGA. Losses at the gene ends were 1 base for V and 6 bases for J; bases not matched to a gene: 8. The CDR3 spans 17 residues. The CDR3 DNA follows: TGTGCCAGCAGCTTAATCGCTAGCGGGAGAACTGCCGGGGAGCTGTTTTTT. Translation: CASSLIASGRTAGELFF.

In this sample, this clonotype turned up once. The rearrangement links TRBV20-1 to TRBJ2-7, with 9 bases identical to TRBD1. The trim removed 6 bases at V and 6 bases at J, leaving 9 bases unmatched. This CDR3 region has 13 residues. In germline, CDR1 is DFQATT, CDR2 SNEGSKA (reference sequence). CDR3 sequence reads: CSAQGDREGEQYF. In DNA form, the CDR3 reads TGCAGTGCCCAGGGGGACAGGGAGGGCGAGCAGTACTTC.

This clonotype has only a few counts. J is TRBJ2-3 and V is TRBV5-1; TRBD2 matches at 9 bases. Germline-derived CDR1 and CDR2 are SGHRS and YFSETQ. This CDR3 has 15 residues. Trimming removed 5 bases from V and 2 bases from J; junction bases left unmatched: 6. DNA of the CDR3: TGCGCCAGCAGGGAGACTAGCGGCTCCACAGATACGCAGTATTTT. Translating gives CASRETSGSTDTQYF. Filled out from reference TRBV5-1 and TRBJ2-3, the complete variable domain reads KAGVTQTPRYLIKTRGQQVTLSCSPISGHRSVSWYQQTPGQGLQFLFEYFSETQRNKGNFPGRFSGRQFSNSRSEMNVSTLELGDSALYLCASRETSGSTDTQYFGPGTRLTVL.